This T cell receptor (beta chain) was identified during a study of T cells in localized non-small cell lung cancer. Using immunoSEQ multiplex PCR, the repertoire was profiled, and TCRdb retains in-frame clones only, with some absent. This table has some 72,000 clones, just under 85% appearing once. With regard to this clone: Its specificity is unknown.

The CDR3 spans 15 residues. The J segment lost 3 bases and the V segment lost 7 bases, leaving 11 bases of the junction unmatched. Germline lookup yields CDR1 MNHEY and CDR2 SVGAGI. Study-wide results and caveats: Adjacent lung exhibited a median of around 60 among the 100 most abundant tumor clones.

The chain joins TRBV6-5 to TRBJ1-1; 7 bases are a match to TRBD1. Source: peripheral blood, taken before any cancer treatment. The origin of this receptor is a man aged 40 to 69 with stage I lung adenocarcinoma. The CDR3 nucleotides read TGTGCCAGCACCCGAGACAGGGAAGGGGACACTGAAGCTTTCTTT. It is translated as CASTRDREGDTEAFF.